These T cell receptor beta chains were read from a single sample in a study of read filtering for tumor transcriptome and immune sequencing. TCRdb called the reads again in MiXCR, with one record for every CDR3 protein. The sample includes 46,000 or so distinct CDR3 sequences, around 20% of them seen just once. What was sequenced was a population of CD138-negative cells sorted from bone marrow. These receptor sequences come from a donor aged 40 or over with multiple myeloma. The CDR3 runs from the conserved cysteine through the conserved F or W. D genes are given only for firm matches.

D gene,V gene,J gene,CDR3 protein
-,TRBV9,TRBJ1-1,CASSGGGQGAFF
TRBD1,TRBV19,TRBJ2-1,CASSISPPGQGYNEQFF
-,TRBV6-2/TRBV6-3,TRBJ2-6,CASNRDGVAGANVLTF
TRBD2,TRBV2,TRBJ2-5,CATKLAETEETQYF
-,TRBV10-2,TRBJ1-5,CASSESGGEDSNQPQHF
TRBD1,TRBV28,TRBJ2-3,CASRTGGGTDTQYF
-,TRBV12-3/TRBV12-4,TRBJ2-7,CASSQTGTPAEQYF
TRBD1,TRBV24-1,TRBJ2-2,CATSDSGQGDGELFF
-,TRBV12-3/TRBV12-4,TRBJ2-1,CASSSDARGNEQFF
-,TRBV10-3,TRBJ1-1,CAISDAGDTEAFF
TRBD2,TRBV20-1,TRBJ2-2,CSATGLAGTGELFF
-,TRBV18,TRBJ1-3,CASSPQGSGNTIYF
TRBD1,TRBV5-1,TRBJ2-1,CASRPPGQGPYNEQFF
TRBD1,TRBV5-1,TRBJ2-2,CASRPTGNTGELSF
TRBD1,TRBV6-5,TRBJ2-2,CASRPLTDRAHTGVLFF
TRBD1,TRBV3-1,TRBJ1-3,CASSPPTLQGAGGNTVYF
-,TRBV5-5,TRBJ2-5,CASSLAKETQYF
TRBD1,TRBV20-1,TRBJ1-5,CSASATGENQPQHF
-,TRBV7-2,TRBJ2-1,CASSLARVSRRFF
TRBD1,TRBV20-1,TRBJ2-5,CSASPNRGPVETQYF
-,TRBV21-1,TRBJ1-1,CASSREGENTEAFF